A single sample gave rise to the 29 T cell receptor beta chains below, sequenced in a study of graft-versus-host responses after intestinal transplantation. For these TCRs, the target antigens are not known. Profiled with immunoSEQ multiplex PCR; TCRdb holds only in-frame clones, not every one. Among 65,000 to 90,000 clones listed, about 90% were seen once. Sequenced material: unstimulated CD8+ T cells sorted from spleen or lymph node cells, taken before intestinal transplant. Every receptor here comes from a human donor who received an intestinal transplant.

The table lists this clone with a count of one. The J gene is TRBJ2-7, the V gene TRBV7-6; 8 nucleotides align to TRBD2. The V gene end was trimmed by 8 bases and the J gene end by 2 bases; junction bases not matched to a gene: 14. Germline CDR1 SGHVS, CDR2 FNYEAQ. This CDR3 has 16 amino acids. The CDR3 bases are TGTGCCAGCGCGCCCATAATACGGGAGGGTCCCTACGAGCAGTACTTC. Its protein is CASAPIIREGPYEQYF.

The V call is TRBV28, the J call TRBJ1-2, with a weak D call TRBD1 (6 bases). Germline assignment: CDR1 MDHEN and CDR2 SYDVKM. CDR3 length equals 16 residues. Trimming took off 5 bases at V and 5 bases at J, with 21 bases between the two ends. The CDR3 nucleotides read TGTGCCAGCAGTAGGTTGGAGACAGGATTAGGATATGGCTACACCTTC. This gives the protein CASSRLETGLGYGYTF.

The chain combines TRBV5-6 with TRBJ2-5, with TRBD2 matching 8 bases. V shed 0 bases, J shed 2 bases, and the junction held 6 bases outside the gene matches. The germline gives CDR1 SGHDT, CDR2 YYEEEE. The CDR3 runs 16 residues. Written as DNA, the CDR3 is TGTGCCAGCAGCTTGGGAGCGGGAGTCCGACAAGAGACCCAGTACTTC. It yields the protein CASSLGAGVRQETQYF.

The J gene is TRBJ2-7, the V gene TRBV18; TRBD2 matches at 9 bases. CDR1 is KGHSH, CDR2 LQKENI, per germline. V lost 3 bases to trimming and J lost 2 bases; unmatched junction nucleotides: 2. This CDR3 comprises 14 residues. The chain's CDR3 is CASSPRLAAYEQYF. The CDR3 DNA sequence: TGTGCCAGCTCACCCAGACTAGCGGCCTACGAGCAGTACTTC. The variable domain in full, completed from reference TRBV18 and TRBJ2-7, reads NAGVMQNPRHLVRRRGQEARLRCSPMKGHSHVYWYRQLPEEGLKFMVYLQKENIIDESGMPKERFSAEFPKEGPSILRIQQVVRGDSAAYFCASSPRLAAYEQYFGPGTRLTVT.

The chain employs TRBV7-3 and TRBJ1-1; no firm D call. The CDR3 contains 13 residues. The germline CDR1 and CDR2 sequences are SGHTA and FQGTGA. Trimming pared 5 bases from V and 0 bases from J, leaving 7 bases between. The CDR3 is CASSLRLNTEAFF. For the CDR3, the DNA is TGTGCCAGCAGCCTACGGTTGAACACTGAAGCTTTCTTT.

The chain recombines TRBV7-9 with TRBJ2-1, with 9 positions matching TRBD2. V gave up 2 bases and J gave up 7 bases; unmatched junction bases: 12. The CDR3 sequence is 17 residues long. Germline CDR1 is SEHNR and CDR2 is FQNEAQ (reference sequence). For the CDR3, the DNA is TGTGCCAGCAGCTTAAATGCGGCGGGAGGGCCACGGAATGAGCAGTTCTTC. Protein sequence: CASSLNAAGGPRNEQFF.

The rearrangement uses TRBV6-5 and TRBJ2-4; TRBD1 agrees at 7 bases. CDR3 size: 14 residues. Germline-derived CDR1 and CDR2 are MNHEY and SVGAGI. With V trimmed by 6 bases and J by 6 bases, 8 bases remained unmatched. The CDR3 reads CASSQTGLRNIQYF. The DNA of the CDR3 is TGTGCCAGCAGCCAGACAGGGTTGAGAAACATTCAGTACTTC.

The CDR3 DNA reads as TGTGCCAGCAGCCTTGAACAGGGGCCCCGGATTGGGGCCAACGTCCTGACTTTC. Translated, it gives CASSLEQGPRIGANVLTF. V usage is TRBV4-2 and J usage is TRBJ2-6, with 7 bases matching TRBD1. The V and J ends lost 4 bases and 3 bases, in that order; junction bases with no gene match: 12. Looked up from germline, CDR1 is LGHNA and CDR2 is YNFKEQ. The CDR3 covers 18 residues.

The J gene is TRBJ2-7, the V gene TRBV28; 8 bases align to TRBD1. This CDR3 is built from 15 residues. Germline trimming cut 3 bases from V and 5 bases from J; bases unmatched to any gene: 9. Germline CDR1 is MDHEN and CDR2 is SYDVKM. The CDR3, as DNA: TGTGCCAGCAGTTTTTACCGGACAGGGCATCACGAGCAGTACTTC. Its translation is CASSFYRTGHHEQYF.

V and J are TRBV27 and TRBJ2-7; TRBD1 might be the D (5 bases). There are 13 residues in the CDR3. CDR1 and CDR2 (germline): MNHEY, SMNVEV (reference sequence). Trimming removed 5 bases at V and 3 bases at J, with 11 bases between. The CDR3 spells CASSATVLYEQYF. The CDR3 bases are TGTGCCAGCAGTGCGACAGTTCTCTACGAGCAGTACTTC.

The chain recombines TRBV10-1 with TRBJ2-1; TRBD2 is a possible D gene (5 bases). This CDR3 is 13 amino acids long. The germline gives CDR1 WNHNN, CDR2 SYGVQD (reference sequence). V was trimmed by 3 bases and J by 6 bases, leaving 9 bases between them. CDR3 coding DNA: TGCGCCAGCAGTGACGGGGATGCCAATGAGCAGTTCTTC. Its protein product is CASSDGDANEQFF.

This chain links TRBV7-9 with TRBJ1-2, with D tentatively TRBD1 (5 bases). The germline V gene encodes CDR1 SEHNR and CDR2 FQNEAQ (reference sequence). The CDR3 is 16 amino acids. V dropped 4 bases and J dropped 1 base, with 16 bases sitting between them. DNA for the CDR3: TGTGCCAGCAGCTCTAGGGGCGGGGAAATTAACTATGGCTACACCTTC. The encoded protein is CASSSRGGEINYGYTF.

Here the CDR3 reads CASSWLAAGEETQYF. Here the CDR3 DNA reads TGTGCCAGTAGTTGGCTTGCCGCAGGCGAGGAGACCCAGTACTTC. This sequence joins TRBV19 and TRBJ2-5; no clear D. Germline V CDR1 and CDR2: LNHDA, SQIVND (reference sequence). Trimming removed 5 bases at V and 5 bases at J, with 18 bases between. This CDR3 spans 15 amino acids.

The chain has TRBV4-2 and TRBJ2-3; D possibly corresponds to TRBD2 (5 bases). The CDR3 length is 14 residues. Looked up from germline, CDR1 is LGHNA and CDR2 is YNFKEQ. Trimming took 7 bases from V and 2 from J, leaving 13 bases between them. CDR3 residues: CASTSSGITDTQYF. The CDR3 region has the DNA TGTGCCAGCACCTCCTCCGGGATCACAGATACGCAGTATTTT.

The J gene is TRBJ2-7, the V gene TRBV5-6; 7 bases agree with TRBD2. V was clipped by 4 bases and J by 0 bases; unmatched bases: 7. CDR3 length: 15 residues. In germline, CDR1 is SGHDT, CDR2 YYEEEE. In DNA form, the CDR3 reads TGTGCCAGCAGCCCAAACCGGGACTACTCCTACGAGCAGTACTTC. Translated, it gives CASSPNRDYSYEQYF.

The V call is TRBV27, the J call TRBJ1-1, with D unresolved. The CDR3 covers 15 residues. The germline V gene has CDR1 MNHEY and CDR2 SMNVEV (reference sequence). Deletions cut 3 bases from V and 3 bases from J, with 14 bases between. CDR3 in DNA: TGTGCCAGCAGTTTTTTTGCAGGCACCCACACTGAAGCTTTCTTT. Translated: CASSFFAGTHTEAFF.

The chain carries TRBV5-1 and TRBJ1-1; tentative D call: TRBD1 (5 bases). The CDR3 runs to 15 residues. Germline assignment: CDR1 SGHRS and CDR2 YFSETQ. Trimming removed 4 bases at V and 1 base at J, with 14 bases between. CDR3 amino acids: CASSPWDGRNTEAFF. CDR3 nucleotides: TGCGCCAGCAGCCCCTGGGACGGGAGGAACACTGAAGCTTTCTTT.

The chain carries TRBV6-6 and TRBJ1-5; 11 bases are a match to TRBD1. The V segment lost 7 bases and the J segment 4 bases; nucleotides outside the gene matches: 6. This CDR3 comprises 15 residues. Germline V lookup: CDR1 MNHNY, CDR2 SVGAGI (reference sequence). CDR3 nucleotide sequence: TGTGCCAGCACTCGGGGACAGGGGGTTAATCAGCCCCAGCATTTT. This encodes CASTRGQGVNQPQHF.

The chain couples TRBV27 to TRBJ2-1; 7 bases are shared with TRBD2. CDR1 and CDR2 (germline): MNHEY, SMNVEV (reference sequence). Trimming took 4 bases from V and 7 from J; bases not matched to a gene: 13. The CDR3 is 16 residues long. This CDR3 reads CASSWGPGEGRNEQFF. DNA for the CDR3: TGTGCCAGCAGTTGGGGTCCCGGGGAGGGCCGGAATGAGCAGTTCTTC.

This sequence joins TRBV20-1 and TRBJ1-2; TRBD1 is a possible D gene (5 bases). Germline CDR1 is DFQATT and CDR2 is SNEGSKA (reference sequence). There are 11 residues in the CDR3. V was shortened by 5 bases and J by 6 bases, with 10 bases between the two germline ends. CDR3 residues: CSAGAGHGYTF. The CDR3 bases are TGCAGTGCTGGGGCGGGGCATGGCTACACCTTC.

The chain uses TRBV29-1 and TRBJ2-1; 14 positions agree with TRBD2. After removal of 0 bases from V and 4 bases from J, the junction contained 11 bases not matched to a gene. Germline V gene data show CDR1 as SQVTM and CDR2 as ANQGSEA. The CDR3 loop spans 19 amino acids. This CDR3 reads CSVEDRTSGRIPFYNEQFF. In DNA, the CDR3 is TGCAGCGTTGAAGATAGGACTAGCGGGAGGATCCCTTTTTACAATGAGCAGTTCTTC.

This clone has a handful of counts. V usage is TRBV28 and J usage is TRBJ1-2; 7 bases fit TRBD1. In germline, CDR1 is MDHEN, CDR2 SYDVKM. The CDR3 contains 14 residues. Unmatched junction bases numbered 7, after V lost 7 bases and J lost 2 bases. The CDR3 sequence is CASTRQGWNYGYTF. The CDR3 DNA reads as TGTGCCAGCACAAGACAGGGATGGAACTATGGCTACACCTTC.

The rearrangement joins TRBV5-1 to TRBJ1-2; the D is unclear. The CDR3 sequence is 15 residues long. Trimming removed 4 bases from V and 2 bases from J, with 15 bases in between. In germline, CDR1 is SGHRS, CDR2 YFSETQ. The CDR3 DNA sequence: TGCGCCAGCAGCCTATTTGCGGGATCCAACTATGGCTACACCTTC. It yields the protein CASSLFAGSNYGYTF.

This rearrangement joins TRBV9 to TRBJ1-4; 9 bases match TRBD1. The CDR3 length is 15 residues. The J segment lost 6 bases and the V segment lost 2 bases, leaving 5 bases of the junction unmatched. In germline, CDR1 is SGDLS, CDR2 YYNGEE. The CDR3 protein is CASSVSGTGHEKLFF. In DNA, the CDR3 is TGTGCCAGCAGCGTTTCCGGGACAGGGCATGAAAAACTGTTTTTT. The full variable domain, with the rest looked up from reference TRBV9 and TRBJ1-4, is DSGVTQTPKHLITATGQRVTLRCSPRSGDLSVYWYQQSLDQGLQFLIQYYNGEERAKGNILERFSAQQFPDLHSELNLSSLELGDSALYFCASSVSGTGHEKLFFGSGTQLSVL.

The chain is built from TRBV4-1 and TRBJ2-7; no firm D call. The CDR3 has 15 amino acids. Looked up from germline, CDR1 is MGHRA and CDR2 is YSYEKL. V was cut by 0 bases and J by 2 bases, with 11 bases left in between. CDR3 residues: CASSQEGHGAYEQYF. Here the CDR3 DNA reads TGCGCCAGCAGCCAAGAAGGCCACGGAGCCTACGAGCAGTACTTC.

The chain combines TRBV6-1 with TRBJ2-1; TRBD2 matches 9 bases. V lost 5 bases and J lost 6; bases outside the gene matches: 8. The CDR3 length is 15 residues. Germline assignment: CDR1 MNHNS and CDR2 SASEGT. CDR3 DNA sequence: TGTGCCAGCAGTTCCCAGCGGGAGGAGGTCAATGAGCAGTTCTTC. The encoded protein is CASSSQREEVNEQFF.

This sequence joins TRBV5-4 and TRBJ2-1; 8 nucleotides match TRBD2. V lost 3 bases to trimming and J lost 3 bases; unmatched junction nucleotides: 11. Germline V CDR1 and CDR2: SGHNT, YYREEE (reference sequence). The CDR3 contains 17 residues. CDR3 DNA sequence: TGTGCCAGCAGCTGGAGCGGGAGTCTTGCTCTCTACAATGAGCAGTTCTTC. It translates to CASSWSGSLALYNEQFF.

The chain uses TRBV27 and TRBJ2-5, with TRBD2 matching over 7 bases. With V trimmed by 10 bases and J by 7 bases, 15 bases remained unmatched. This CDR3 region has 14 residues. Germline values: CDR1 MNHEY, CDR2 SMNVEV (reference sequence). The CDR3 nucleotides read TGTGCCACGGCGGCGGGGCTAGCGGTAGCGACCCAGTACTTC. Its protein is CATAAGLAVATQYF.

The rearrangement links TRBV6-5 to TRBJ2-5; maybe TRBD2 (5 bases). CDR1 and CDR2 from the germline V gene are MNHEY and SVGAGI. CDR3 size: 13 residues. The V end was cut by 2 bases, the J end by 4 bases, with 8 bases between. The CDR3 bases are TGTGCCAGCAGTTACGGGGAGCTAGAGACCCAGTACTTC. Its protein product is CASSYGELETQYF.